This T cell receptor (beta chain) was captured in a study of early T cells in non-severe SARS-CoV-2 infection. Study-level results: VDJdb matching skewed toward anti-spike CD8 responses, missing private and CD4 specificities.

The table lists this clonotype with many counts. What it binds is not known. V shed 4 bases and J shed 8 bases, with 17 bases lying between them. Germline-derived CDR1 and CDR2 are MDHEN and SYDVKM. There are 15 residues in the CDR3. Tagging with unique molecular identifiers was applied to individual cDNA molecules. TCRdb reanalysed the 5' RACE reads using MiXCR and keeps one entry per CDR3 protein. Among about 44,000 distinct CDR3 sequences listed, under 30% were seen once. This chain uses TRBV28 with TRBJ1-4; D not resolved. The input for sequencing was whole blood, taken at baseline. The sequence was obtained from an adult who was a healthcare worker with PCR-confirmed SARS-CoV-2 infection or an uninfected control (not recorded which). CDR3 DNA sequence: TGTGCCAGCAGTTCGTATTCGTGGTTAGGGGAAAAACTGTTTTTT. The encoded protein is CASSSYSWLGEKLFF.